Listed below are T cell receptor beta chains from one sample, sequenced in a study of T cells in Graves' hyperthyroidism and ophthalmopathy. TCRdb called the multiplex PCR reads again in MiXCR, with one record for every CDR3 protein. The sample records about 570,000 distinct CDR3 sequences, about 45% being singletons. Sequencing was done on a sample of peripheral blood or thyroid tissue (not recorded which). Source of these receptors: an adult woman with Graves' disease, either hyperthyroidism or ophthalmopathy (not recorded which). The CDR3 runs from the conserved cysteine through the conserved F or W. The order of the fields is D gene, V gene, CDR3 length, J gene, clone size, CDR3 protein, CDR3 DNA. A D gene is named only where the DNA matches it firmly. Rows give clone size only sometimes, using once, few, many, or a class for an expanded clone.

>-|TRBV7-6|14|TRBJ1-5|-
CASSLGQGRAYEHF
TGTGCCAGCAGCTTAGGGCAGGGGAGAGCCTACGAGCATTTT
>-|TRBV9|15|TRBJ2-5|-
CASSVDFSRTETQYF
TGTGCCAGCAGCGTAGATTTTAGCAGGACAGAGACCCAGTACTTC
>-|TRBV7-6|15|TRBJ1-6|once
CASSPSRSSNSPLHF
TGTGCCAGCAGCCCCTCCCGGTCGAGCAATTCACCCCTCCACTTT
>-|TRBV5-4|15|TRBJ2-6|-
CASSLYRSTTNVLTF
TGTGCCAGCAGCTTGTACCGGAGTACGACCAACGTCCTGACTTTC
>-|TRBV13|12|TRBJ1-2|-
CASSLRGSGNTF
TGTGCCAGCAGCTTAAGGGGCAGTGGAAACACCTTC
>-|TRBV6-1|15|TRBJ1-2|many
CASSPSRGPNYGYTF
TGTGCCAGCAGCCCATCGAGGGGTCCTAACTATGGCTACACCTTC
>TRBD1|TRBV20-1|14|TRBJ1-5|many
CSVGGGTAYQPQHF
TGCAGTGTGGGGGGGGGGACAGCTTATCAGCCCCAGCATTTT
>-|TRBV19|14|TRBJ1-5|many
CASRPAGGNQPQHF
TGTGCCAGTCGACCGGCGGGTGGAAATCAGCCCCAGCATTTT
>-|TRBV28|13|TRBJ2-5|-
CASNERYQETQYF
TGTGCCAGCAATGAGAGGTACCAAGAGACCCAGTACTTC
>-|TRBV6-1|14|TRBJ1-2|-
CASSEAAGRNGYTF
TGTGCCAGCAGTGAAGCGGCAGGGAGAAATGGCTACACCTTC
>TRBD2|TRBV29-1|16|TRBJ2-5|-
CSVERGLAGGMETQYF
TGCAGCGTCGAAAGGGGACTAGCGGGGGGCATGGAGACCCAGTACTTC
>TRBD1|TRBV15|16|TRBJ1-2|-
CATSRDPRTGTYGYTF
TGTGCCACCAGCAGAGATCCAAGGACAGGGACTTATGGCTACACCTTC
>-|TRBV7-3|15|TRBJ1-2|-
CASSPDVGTLYGYTF
TGTGCCAGCAGCCCTGATGTGGGGACCCTCTATGGCTACACCTTC
>-|TRBV7-9|14|TRBJ1-1|-
CASSLYAGSTEAFF
TGTGCCAGCAGCTTATATGCAGGGAGCACTGAAGCTTTCTTT
>-|TRBV6-1|11|TRBJ1-2|-
CATRDGLGNTF
TGTGCCACCAGGGACGGCCTTGGAAACACCTTC
>-|TRBV9|14|TRBJ2-1|-
CVSSLSSQGYEQFF
TGTGTCAGCAGCCTATCCTCACAGGGATACGAGCAGTTCTTC
>-|TRBV20-1|15|TRBJ1-1|-
CSARDSGGQETEAFF
TGCAGTGCTAGAGATTCCGGGGGGCAAGAAACTGAAGCTTTCTTT
>-|TRBV29-1|12|TRBJ1-2|-
CSAGQTNYGYTF
TGCAGCGCAGGACAGACTAACTATGGCTACACCTTC
>TRBD1|TRBV20-1|12|TRBJ1-1|many
CSASTGEVVAFF
TGCAGTGCTAGCACAGGGGAGGTCGTCGCTTTCTTT
>-|TRBV12-3/TRBV12-4|12|TRBJ1-2|once
CASSFSLADYTF
TGTGCCAGCAGTTTTTCTTTGGCCGACTACACCTTC
>TRBD2|TRBV12-3/TRBV12-4|14|TRBJ2-5|-
CASSFFGRGETQYF
TGTGCCAGCAGTTTCTTCGGGAGGGGAGAGACCCAGTACTTC
>TRBD1|TRBV20-1|13|TRBJ1-2|-
CSASKQGCYGYTF
TGCAGTGCTTCTAAACAGGGGTGCTATGGCTACACCTTC
>-|TRBV7-8|15|TRBJ2-4|-
CASSLDRWAKNIQYF
TGTGCCAGCAGCTTAGACCGGTGGGCCAAAAACATTCAGTACTTC
>-|TRBV5-1|15|TRBJ2-2|-
CASSLTGSISGELFF
TGCGCCAGCAGCTTGACAGGGTCGATTTCCGGGGAGCTGTTTTTT
>-|TRBV7-9|12|TRBJ1-2|many
CASSLSRDSYTF
TGTGCCAGCAGCTTATCACGGGACAGCTACACCTTC
>TRBD1|TRBV19|18|TRBJ2-7|-
CASSLSGVPNRGTYEQYF
TGTGCCAGTAGTTTGTCTGGGGTACCCAACAGGGGCACCTACGAGCAGTACTTC
>TRBD1|TRBV29-1|13|TRBJ1-1|-
CSVGQGRDTEAFF
TGCAGCGTGGGACAGGGACGGGACACTGAAGCTTTCTTT
>-|TRBV28|11|TRBJ2-7|-
CATQGSYEQYF
TGTGCCACACAGGGCTCCTACGAGCAGTACTTC
>-|TRBV30|13|TRBJ1-2|many
CAWSVGPGYGYTF
TGTGCCTGGAGTGTAGGTCCTGGCTATGGCTACACCTTC
>-|TRBV30|13|TRBJ1-1|many
CAWNPGANTEAFF
TGTGCCTGGAATCCAGGGGCAAACACTGAAGCTTTCTTT
>-|TRBV6-1|13|TRBJ1-6|many
CASEEVNNSPLHF
TGTGCCAGCGAGGAGGTGAATAATTCACCCCTCCACTTT
>TRBD1|TRBV7-2|15|TRBJ2-7|-
CASSDRGMGYYEQYF
TGTGCCAGCAGCGACAGGGGAATGGGCTACTACGAGCAGTACTTC
>-|TRBV15|12|TRBJ2-7|many
CATSLASYEQYF
TGTGCCACCAGCCTTGCCTCCTACGAGCAGTACTTC
>TRBD1|TRBV20-1|18|TRBJ1-2|-
CSARDRRGATARNYGYTF
TGCAGTGCTAGAGATCGCAGGGGGGCGACAGCCCGGAACTATGGCTACACCTTC
>TRBD1|TRBV29-1|14|TRBJ1-2|-
CSVGGGQGAFGYTF
TGCAGCGTTGGGGGGGGACAGGGGGCTTTTGGCTACACCTTC
>-|TRBV10-3|15|TRBJ1-3|-
CAISEGRDSGNTIYF
TGTGCCATCAGTGAGGGGAGAGACTCTGGAAACACCATATATTTT
>-|TRBV7-3|17|TRBJ2-2|many
CASSLTRDTSNTGELFF
TGTGCCAGCAGCTTAACCCGGGACACGAGTAACACCGGGGAGCTGTTTTTT
>TRBD1|TRBV2|15|TRBJ1-6|once
CASSEETGDGWTLHF
TGTGCCAGCAGTGAGGAGACAGGGGACGGCTGGACCCTCCACTTT
>-|TRBV10-3|16|TRBJ2-5|-
CAISELEGRYQETQYF
TGTGCCATCAGTGAGCTAGAGGGAAGGTACCAAGAGACCCAGTACTTC
>-|TRBV7-2|13|TRBJ1-6|-
CASSPGFGSPLHF
TGTGCCAGCAGCCCAGGGTTTGGGTCACCCCTCCACTTT
>-|TRBV30|14|TRBJ1-2|-
CAWSLSSQNYGYTF
TGTGCCTGGAGTCTCTCGTCACAGAACTATGGCTACACCTTC
>TRBD1|TRBV20-1|15|TRBJ1-6|many
CSAREARGDNSPLHF
TGCAGTGCTAGAGAGGCCAGGGGGGATAATTCACCCCTCCACTTT
>-|TRBV18|12|TRBJ2-7|few
CASSPDSAEQYF
TGTGCCAGCTCACCGGATTCAGCCGAGCAGTACTTC
>-|TRBV6-6|14|TRBJ2-5|once
CASGSGTEGGTQYF
TGTGCCAGCGGGTCAGGGACGGAAGGTGGGACCCAGTACTTC
>-|TRBV7-2|15|TRBJ2-6|-
CASSPRTTGANVLTF
TGTGCCAGCAGCCCCCGGACGACGGGGGCCAACGTCCTGACTTTC
>TRBD2|TRBV2|14|TRBJ2-7|-
CASSEGEGTYEQYF
TGTGCCAGCAGTGAAGGGGAGGGGACCTACGAGCAGTACTTC
>TRBD1|TRBV5-1|14|TRBJ2-1|-
CASSPGQEDNEQFF
TGCGCCAGCAGCCCGGGACAGGAGGACAATGAGCAGTTCTTC
>TRBD1|TRBV29-1|13|TRBJ1-3|once
CSFGQGEGNTIYF
TGCAGCTTCGGACAGGGAGAAGGAAACACCATATATTTT
>-|TRBV15|14|TRBJ1-1|many
CATSRYGRNTEAFF
TGTGCCACCAGCAGATACGGTAGGAACACTGAAGCTTTCTTT
>TRBD1|TRBV19|17|TRBJ2-6|-
CASSSGQGYSGANVLTF
TGTGCCAGTAGTTCGGGACAGGGGTACTCTGGGGCCAACGTCCTGACTTTC
>-|TRBV27|14|TRBJ1-5|many
CASSYDGGGWPQHF
TGTGCCAGCAGTTACGACGGCGGGGGATGGCCCCAGCATTTT
>TRBD1|TRBV2|15|TRBJ2-7|many
CASSDPLDRAYEQYF
TGTGCCAGCAGTGACCCCCTGGACAGGGCCTACGAGCAGTACTTC